Below are 10 T cell receptor beta chains sequenced from a single sample in a study of OX40 agonist ivuxolimab in advanced cancers. This table comes from immunoSEQ multiplex PCR, and its TCRdb copy is limited to in-frame clones, with some not included. The table includes 35,000 to 40,000 clones, roughly 82% detected once. This specimen was CD4+ or CD8+ T cells sorted from blood, taken in a trial of the OX40 agonist ivuxolimab. The source is an adult with an advanced solid tumor such as melanoma, head and neck, liver or kidney cancer.

This clone appeared a single time. V and J are TRBV15 and TRBJ2-6; D is unresolved. The germline V gene encodes CDR1 LNHNV and CDR2 YYDKDF (reference sequence). The CDR3 is 13 amino acids. The V end lost 0 bases, the J end lost 5 bases, and 2 bases lay between the germline ends. CDR3: CATSRDRANVLTF. In DNA, the CDR3 is TGTGCCACCAGCAGAGATAGGGCCAACGTCCTGACTTTC.

The chain carries TRBV5-4 and TRBJ2-5, with a possible D match to TRBD2 (6 bases). Trimming removed 7 bases from V and 0 bases from J, with 10 bases in between. Germline V gene lookup returns CDR1 SGHNT and CDR2 YYREEE (reference sequence). This CDR3 is 13 amino acids long. The CDR3 nucleotides read TGTGCCAGCCGCCGGGACTACCAAGAGACCCAGTACTTC. This codes for CASRRDYQETQYF.

This clone was observed a few times. V usage is TRBV30 and J usage is TRBJ1-1; TRBD1 is a possible D gene (5 bases). Trimming cost V 3 bases and J 4 bases, with 18 bases left between them. This CDR3 is built from 15 residues. Germline-derived CDR1 and CDR2 are GTSNPN and SVGIG (reference sequence). The CDR3 DNA follows: TGTGCCTGGAGGGCGAGGGGAGGGCTTCGCACTGAAGCTTTCTTT. Encoded protein: CAWRARGGLRTEAFF.

The chain links TRBV25-1 to TRBJ1-6; 7 bases agree with TRBD1. Germline V lookup: CDR1 MGHDK, CDR2 SYGVNS. The length of the CDR3 is 16 residues. J lost 7 bases, V lost 3 bases, and 9 bases had no gene match. CDR3 nucleotide sequence: TGTGCCAGCAGTGATAGACAGGGAAAAAGGAATTCACCCCTCCACTTT. It yields the protein CASSDRQGKRNSPLHF.

This clone was found a few times. The chain has TRBV9 and TRBJ1-3; 7 nucleotides agree with TRBD1. Per the germline V gene, CDR1 is SGDLS and CDR2 is YYNGEE. The CDR3 loop spans 16 amino acids. V was pared by 3 bases and J by 0 bases, with 6 bases of the junction left unmatched. CDR3 DNA sequence: TGTGCCAGCAGCGCGGCGACAGGGATCTCTGGAAACACCATATATTTT. Translation: CASSAATGISGNTIYF.

This clone showed up just once. The chain carries TRBV11-2 and TRBJ2-5; 10 bases map to TRBD2. The trim removed 1 base at V and 2 bases at J, leaving 7 bases unmatched. CDR1 is SGHAT, CDR2 FQNNGV, per germline. This CDR3 is 17 amino acids long. As DNA, the CDR3 is TGTGCCAGCAGCTTAGTGGGAGCGGGGGGGGAACAAGAGACCCAGTACTTC. It is translated as CASSLVGAGGEQETQYF.

Points on this clone: Being one base from a much bigger clone, this may be a read error. Other DNA sequences in this sample translate to the same CDR3. The chain recombines TRBV9 with TRBJ1-6; TRBD1 matches 10 bases. The CDR3 is made up of 14 amino acids. Germline V lookup: CDR1 SGDLS, CDR2 YYNGEE. The junction had 1 base not matched to a gene; V was cut back by 3 bases and J by 7 bases. The CDR3 sequence: CASSGTGGNSPLHF. Written as DNA, the CDR3 is TGTGCCAGCAGCGGGACAGGGGGGAATTCACCCCTCCACTTT.

This clone was observed a single time. V usage is TRBV15 and J usage is TRBJ1-5; TRBD1 might be the D (5 bases). CDR3 length: 12 residues. V dropped 5 bases and J dropped 6 bases, with 8 bases sitting between them. Germline CDR1 LNHNV, CDR2 YYDKDF (reference sequence). The CDR3 region is CATSPGFQPQHF. CDR3 nucleotide sequence: TGTGCCACCAGCCCAGGGTTTCAGCCCCAGCATTTT.

V is TRBV4-1 and J is TRBJ2-1; no reliable D call. Germline V gene lookup returns CDR1 MGHRA and CDR2 YSYEKL. This CDR3 is 16 amino acids long. V lost 1 base, J lost 1 base, and 11 bases lay in between. The CDR3 DNA reads as TGCGCCAGCAGCCAAGTCGACCTCATATCCTACAATGAGCAGTTCTTC. Its translation is CASSQVDLISYNEQFF.

J is TRBJ1-1 and V is TRBV2; D is uncertain. Germline CDR1 SNHLY, CDR2 FYNNEI. The length of the CDR3 is 14 residues. Trimming left V 5 bases short and J 4 bases short, with 14 bases between. CDR3 DNA: TGTGCCAGCAGTCAAATACCGCCCGCCACTGAAGCTTTCTTT. Protein: CASSQIPPATEAFF.